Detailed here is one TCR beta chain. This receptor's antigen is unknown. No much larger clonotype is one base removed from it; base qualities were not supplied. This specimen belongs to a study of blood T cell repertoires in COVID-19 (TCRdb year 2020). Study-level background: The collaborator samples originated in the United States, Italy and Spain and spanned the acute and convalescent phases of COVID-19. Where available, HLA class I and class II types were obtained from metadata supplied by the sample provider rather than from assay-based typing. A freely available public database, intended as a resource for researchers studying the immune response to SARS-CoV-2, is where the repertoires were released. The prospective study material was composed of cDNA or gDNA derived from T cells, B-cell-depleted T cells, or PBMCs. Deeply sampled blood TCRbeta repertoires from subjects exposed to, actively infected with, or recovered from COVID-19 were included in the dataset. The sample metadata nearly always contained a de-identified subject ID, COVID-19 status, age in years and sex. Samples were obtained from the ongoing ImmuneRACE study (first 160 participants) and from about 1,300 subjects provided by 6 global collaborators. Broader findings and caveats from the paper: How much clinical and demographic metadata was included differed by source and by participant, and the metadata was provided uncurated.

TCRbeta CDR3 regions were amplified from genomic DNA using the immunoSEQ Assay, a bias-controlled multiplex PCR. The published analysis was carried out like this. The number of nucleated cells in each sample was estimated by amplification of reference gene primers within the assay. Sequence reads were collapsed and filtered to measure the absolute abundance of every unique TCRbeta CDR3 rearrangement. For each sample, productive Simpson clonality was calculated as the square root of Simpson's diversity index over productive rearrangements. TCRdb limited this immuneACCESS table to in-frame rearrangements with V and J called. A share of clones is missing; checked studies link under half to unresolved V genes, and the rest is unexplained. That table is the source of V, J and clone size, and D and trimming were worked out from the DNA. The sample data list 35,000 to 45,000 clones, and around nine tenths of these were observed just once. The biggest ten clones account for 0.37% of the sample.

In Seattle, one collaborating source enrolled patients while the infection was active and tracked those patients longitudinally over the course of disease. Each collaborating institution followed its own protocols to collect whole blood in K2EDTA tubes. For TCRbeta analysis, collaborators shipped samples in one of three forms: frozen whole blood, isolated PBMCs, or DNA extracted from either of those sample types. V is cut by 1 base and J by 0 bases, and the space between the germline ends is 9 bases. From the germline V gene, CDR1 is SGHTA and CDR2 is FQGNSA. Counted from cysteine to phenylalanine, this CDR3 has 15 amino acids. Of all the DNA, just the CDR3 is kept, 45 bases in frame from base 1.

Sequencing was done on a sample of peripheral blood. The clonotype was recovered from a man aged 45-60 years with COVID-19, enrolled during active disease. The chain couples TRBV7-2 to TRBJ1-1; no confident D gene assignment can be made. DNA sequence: TGTGCCAGCAGCTTAGTAGGAGGAATGAACACTGAAGCTTTCTTT. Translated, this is CASSLVGGMNTEAFF.